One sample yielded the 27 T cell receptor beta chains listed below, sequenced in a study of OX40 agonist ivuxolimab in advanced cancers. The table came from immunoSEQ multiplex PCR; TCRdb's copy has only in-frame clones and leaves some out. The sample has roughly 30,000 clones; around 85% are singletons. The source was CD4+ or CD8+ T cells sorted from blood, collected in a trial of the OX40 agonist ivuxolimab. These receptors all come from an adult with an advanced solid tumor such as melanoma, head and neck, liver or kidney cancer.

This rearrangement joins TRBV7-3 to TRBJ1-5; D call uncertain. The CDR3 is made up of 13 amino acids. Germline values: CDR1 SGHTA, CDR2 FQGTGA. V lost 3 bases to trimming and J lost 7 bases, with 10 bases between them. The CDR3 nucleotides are TGTGCCAGCAGCTTGGAAGCCGGCCAGCCCCAGCATTTT. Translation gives CASSLEAGQPQHF.

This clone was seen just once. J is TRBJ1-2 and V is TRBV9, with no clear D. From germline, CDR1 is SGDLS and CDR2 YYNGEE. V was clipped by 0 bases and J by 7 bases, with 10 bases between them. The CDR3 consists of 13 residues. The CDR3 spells CASSVGVDGGYTF. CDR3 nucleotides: TGTGCCAGCAGCGTAGGGGTGGATGGTGGCTACACCTTC. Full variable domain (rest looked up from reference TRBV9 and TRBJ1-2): DSGVTQTPKHLITATGQRVTLRCSPRSGDLSVYWYQQSLDQGLQFLIQYYNGEERAKGNILERFSAQQFPDLHSELNLSSLELGDSALYFCASSVGVDGGYTFGSGTRLTVV.

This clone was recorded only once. The chain's CDR3 is CASSDFGSWSYEQYF. CDR3 bases: TGTGCCAGCAGTGATTTCGGGTCATGGAGCTACGAGCAGTACTTC. The V call is TRBV6-1, the J call TRBJ2-7; D is uncertain. The CDR3 is 15 amino acids. Germline lookup yields CDR1 MNHNS and CDR2 SASEGT. The V end lost 3 bases, the J end lost 3 bases, and 15 bases lay between the germline ends.

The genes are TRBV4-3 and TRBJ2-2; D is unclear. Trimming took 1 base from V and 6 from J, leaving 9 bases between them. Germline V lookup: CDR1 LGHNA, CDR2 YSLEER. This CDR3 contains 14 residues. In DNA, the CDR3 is TGCGCCAGCAGCCAAGCTCTTGGGCCCGGGGAGCTGTTTTTT. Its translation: CASSQALGPGELFF.

The CDR3 region is CASSRGEETAEIYGYTF. In DNA form, the CDR3 reads TGCGCCAGCAGCCGTGGGGAGGAGACAGCCGAGATTTATGGCTACACCTTC. This chain uses TRBV4-1 with TRBJ1-2; TRBD1 is a possible D gene (5 bases). Germline lookup yields CDR1 MGHRA and CDR2 YSYEKL. V was shortened by 4 bases and J by 5 bases, with 23 bases between the two germline ends. CDR3 size: 17 residues.

CDR3 sequence (DNA): TGTGCCAGCAGCGTCCATGTTCCCGGGAAAGTGGACGAGCAGTACTTC. This translates into CASSVHVPGKVDEQYF. V is TRBV7-6 and J is TRBJ2-7; possible D gene TRBD2, 5 bases. From germline, CDR1 is SGHVS and CDR2 FNYEAQ. V shed 5 bases and J shed 5 bases, with 22 bases lying between them. The CDR3 runs 16 residues.

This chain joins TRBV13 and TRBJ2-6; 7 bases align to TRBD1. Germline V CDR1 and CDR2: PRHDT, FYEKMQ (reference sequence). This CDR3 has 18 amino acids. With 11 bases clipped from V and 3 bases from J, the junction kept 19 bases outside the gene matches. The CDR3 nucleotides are TGTGCCGGACTTAATGCCCCGACAGGGTTAGTTGGGGCCAACGTCCTGACTTTC. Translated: CAGLNAPTGLVGANVLTF.

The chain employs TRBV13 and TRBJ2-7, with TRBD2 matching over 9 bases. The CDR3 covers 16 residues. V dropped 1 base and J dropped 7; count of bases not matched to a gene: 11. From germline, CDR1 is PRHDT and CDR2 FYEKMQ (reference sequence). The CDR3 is CASSLVLAGTVREQYF. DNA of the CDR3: TGTGCCAGCAGCTTAGTCCTAGCGGGAACAGTACGAGAGCAGTACTTC.

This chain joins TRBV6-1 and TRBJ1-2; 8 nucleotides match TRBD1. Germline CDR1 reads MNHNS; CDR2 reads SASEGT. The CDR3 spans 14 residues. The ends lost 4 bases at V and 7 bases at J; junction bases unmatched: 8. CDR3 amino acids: CASSVRTGRGGYTF. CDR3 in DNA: TGTGCCAGCAGTGTACGGACAGGGCGGGGTGGCTACACCTTC.

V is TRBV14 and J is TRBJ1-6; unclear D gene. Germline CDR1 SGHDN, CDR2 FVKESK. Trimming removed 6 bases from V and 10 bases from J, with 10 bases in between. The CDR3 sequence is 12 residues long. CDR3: CASSPYRSPLHF. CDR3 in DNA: TGTGCCAGCAGTCCTTATCGCTCACCCCTCCACTTT.

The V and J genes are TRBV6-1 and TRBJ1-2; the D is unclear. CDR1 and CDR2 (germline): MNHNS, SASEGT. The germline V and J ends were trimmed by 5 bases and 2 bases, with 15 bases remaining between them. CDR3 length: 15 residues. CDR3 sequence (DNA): TGTGCCAGCAGTTCCACCAGGAGGCGAAACTATGGCTACACCTTC. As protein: CASSSTRRRNYGYTF.

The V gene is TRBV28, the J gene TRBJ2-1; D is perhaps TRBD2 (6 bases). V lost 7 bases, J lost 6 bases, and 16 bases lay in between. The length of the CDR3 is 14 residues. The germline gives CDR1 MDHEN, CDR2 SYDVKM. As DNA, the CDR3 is TGTGCCAGCACACTAGCTAGCAGAGCCAATGAGCAGTTCTTC. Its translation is CASTLASRANEQFF.

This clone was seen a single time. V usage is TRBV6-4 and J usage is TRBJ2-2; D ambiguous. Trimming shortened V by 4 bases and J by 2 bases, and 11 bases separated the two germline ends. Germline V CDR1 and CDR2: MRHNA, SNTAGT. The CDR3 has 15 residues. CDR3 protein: CASSASPLNTGELFF. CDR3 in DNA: TGTGCCAGCAGTGCATCTCCTTTAAACACCGGGGAGCTGTTTTTT.

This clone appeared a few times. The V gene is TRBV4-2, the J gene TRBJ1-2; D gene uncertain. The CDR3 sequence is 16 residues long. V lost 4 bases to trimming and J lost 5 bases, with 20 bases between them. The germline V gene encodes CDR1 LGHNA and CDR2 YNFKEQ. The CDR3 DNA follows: TGTGCCAGCAGCCCGCAGCAGTCCGAAACTCAATATGGCTACACCTTC. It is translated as CASSPQQSETQYGYTF.

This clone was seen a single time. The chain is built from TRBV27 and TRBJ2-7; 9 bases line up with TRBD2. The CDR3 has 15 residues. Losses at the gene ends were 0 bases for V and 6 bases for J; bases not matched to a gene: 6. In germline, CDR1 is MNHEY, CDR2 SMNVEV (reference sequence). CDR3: CASSLSVSGSLEQYF. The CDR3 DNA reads TGTGCCAGCAGTTTATCTGTTAGCGGGAGTCTCGAGCAGTACTTC.

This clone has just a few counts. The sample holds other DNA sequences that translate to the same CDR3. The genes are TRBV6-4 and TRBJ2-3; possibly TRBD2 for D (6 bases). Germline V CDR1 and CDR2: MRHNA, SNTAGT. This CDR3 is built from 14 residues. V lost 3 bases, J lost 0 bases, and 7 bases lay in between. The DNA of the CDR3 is TGTGCCAGCAGTGAAAGCGGGAGCACAGATACGCAGTATTTT. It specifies CASSESGSTDTQYF.

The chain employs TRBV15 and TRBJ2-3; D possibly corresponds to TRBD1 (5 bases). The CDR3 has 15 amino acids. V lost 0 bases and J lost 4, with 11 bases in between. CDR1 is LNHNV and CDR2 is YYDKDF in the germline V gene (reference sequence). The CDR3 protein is CATSRDDRPPDTQYF. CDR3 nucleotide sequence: TGTGCCACCAGCAGAGATGACAGACCGCCAGATACGCAGTATTTT.

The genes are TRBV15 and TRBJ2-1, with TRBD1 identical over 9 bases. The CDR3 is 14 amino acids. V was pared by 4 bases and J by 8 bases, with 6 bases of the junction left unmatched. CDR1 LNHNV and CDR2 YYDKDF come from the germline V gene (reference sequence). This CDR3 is CATSNSGTGYEQFF. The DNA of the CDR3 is TGTGCCACCAGCAACTCCGGGACAGGGTATGAGCAGTTCTTC.

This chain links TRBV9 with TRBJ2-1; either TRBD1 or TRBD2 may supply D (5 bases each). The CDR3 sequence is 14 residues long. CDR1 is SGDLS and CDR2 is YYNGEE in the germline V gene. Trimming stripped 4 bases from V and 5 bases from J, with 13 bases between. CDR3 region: CASSQWDRHNEQFF. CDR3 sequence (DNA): TGTGCCAGCAGCCAATGGGACCGCCACAATGAGCAGTTCTTC. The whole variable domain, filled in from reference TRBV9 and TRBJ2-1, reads DSGVTQTPKHLITATGQRVTLRCSPRSGDLSVYWYQQSLDQGLQFLIQYYNGEERAKGNILERFSAQQFPDLHSELNLSSLELGDSALYFCASSQWDRHNEQFFGPGTRLTVL.

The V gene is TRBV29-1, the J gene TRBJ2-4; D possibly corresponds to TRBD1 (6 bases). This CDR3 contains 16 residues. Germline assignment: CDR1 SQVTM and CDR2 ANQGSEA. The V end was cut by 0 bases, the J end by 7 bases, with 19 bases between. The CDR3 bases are TGCAGCGTTGAAGATCCCCAGCCGCGGCAGGGGAACATTCAGTACTTC. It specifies CSVEDPQPRQGNIQYF.

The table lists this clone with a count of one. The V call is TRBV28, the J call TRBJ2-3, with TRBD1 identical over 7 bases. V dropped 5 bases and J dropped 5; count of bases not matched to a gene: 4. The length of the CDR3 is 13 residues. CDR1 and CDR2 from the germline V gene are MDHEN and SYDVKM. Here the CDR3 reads CASSQGQKDTQYF. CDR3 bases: TGTGCCAGCAGTCAGGGACAGAAAGATACGCAGTATTTT.

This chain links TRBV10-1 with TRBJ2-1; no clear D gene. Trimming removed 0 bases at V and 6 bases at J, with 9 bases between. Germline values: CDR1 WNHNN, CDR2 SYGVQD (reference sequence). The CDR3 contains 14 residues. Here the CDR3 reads CASSESENGNEQFF. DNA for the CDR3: TGCGCCAGCAGTGAGTCTGAGAACGGCAATGAGCAGTTCTTC.

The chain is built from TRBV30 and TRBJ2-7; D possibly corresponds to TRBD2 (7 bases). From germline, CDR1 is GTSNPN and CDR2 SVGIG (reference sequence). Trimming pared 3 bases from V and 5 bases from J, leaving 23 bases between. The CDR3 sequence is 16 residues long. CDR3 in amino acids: CAWSPGGPGFQNEQYF. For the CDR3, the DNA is TGTGCCTGGAGCCCCGGGGGGCCGGGGTTCCAAAACGAGCAGTACTTC.

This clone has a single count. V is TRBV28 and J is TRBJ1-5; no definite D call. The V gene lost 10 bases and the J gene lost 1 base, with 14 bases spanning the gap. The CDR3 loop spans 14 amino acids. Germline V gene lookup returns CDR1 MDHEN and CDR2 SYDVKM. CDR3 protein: CAIKTLGSNQPQHF. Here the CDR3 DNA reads TGTGCCATTAAGACTTTGGGGAGCAATCAGCCCCAGCATTTT.

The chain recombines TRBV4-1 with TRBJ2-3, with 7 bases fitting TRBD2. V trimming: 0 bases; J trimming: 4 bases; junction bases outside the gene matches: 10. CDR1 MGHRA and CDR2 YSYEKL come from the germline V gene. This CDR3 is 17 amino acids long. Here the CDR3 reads CASSQDPPLAESDTQYF. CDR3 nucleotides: TGCGCCAGCAGCCAAGATCCACCGCTAGCGGAGTCAGATACGCAGTATTTT.

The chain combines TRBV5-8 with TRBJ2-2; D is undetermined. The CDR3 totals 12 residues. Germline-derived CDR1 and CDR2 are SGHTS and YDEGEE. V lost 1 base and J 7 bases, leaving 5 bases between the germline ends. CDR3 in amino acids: CASSLRGGELFF. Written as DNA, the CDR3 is TGTGCCAGCAGCTTGCGCGGCGGGGAGCTGTTTTTT. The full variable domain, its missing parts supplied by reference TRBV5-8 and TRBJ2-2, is EAGVTQSPTHLIKTRGQQATLRCSPISGHTSVYWYQQALGLGLQFLLWYDEGEERNRGNFPPRFSGRQFPNYSSELNVNALELEDSALYLCASSLRGGELFFGEGSRLTVL.

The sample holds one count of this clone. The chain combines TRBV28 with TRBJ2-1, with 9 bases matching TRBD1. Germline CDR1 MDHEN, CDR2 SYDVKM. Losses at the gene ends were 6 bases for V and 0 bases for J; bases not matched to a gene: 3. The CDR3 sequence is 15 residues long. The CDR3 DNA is TGTGCCAGCAGGAAACAGGGGGCCTCCTACAATGAGCAGTTCTTC. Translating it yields CASRKQGASYNEQFF.